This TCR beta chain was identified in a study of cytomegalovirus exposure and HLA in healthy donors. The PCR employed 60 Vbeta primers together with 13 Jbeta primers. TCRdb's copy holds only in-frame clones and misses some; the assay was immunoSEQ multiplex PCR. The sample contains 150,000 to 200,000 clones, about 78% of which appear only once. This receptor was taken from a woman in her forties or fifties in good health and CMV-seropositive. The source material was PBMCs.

CDR3 DNA: TGTGCCAGCAGCTTTAGTGGGCAGGGGTTGGGGGAGCAGTACTTC. It yields the protein CASSFSGQGLGEQYF. The chain is built from TRBV7-2 and TRBJ2-7; perhaps TRBD1 as D (6 bases). V lost 3 bases and J lost 7, with 19 bases in between. The CDR3 sequence is 15 residues long. Germline-derived CDR1 and CDR2 are SGHTA and FQGNSA.